These T cell receptor beta chains were read from a single sample in a study of vaccination and CD4 T cells after COVID-19. No antigen has been assigned to these receptors. TCRdb fed the PCR reads into MiXCR, producing one record per CDR3 protein. Of some 12,000 distinct CDR3 sequences in the sample, 50% were seen once. The material sequenced was CD4+ T cells from blood, cultured in vitro. These receptors were collected from a human donor who had recovered from COVID-19. CDR3s leave out the opening cysteine and the closing phenylalanine or tryptophan. A D gene is named only where the DNA matches it firmly. Size tells how often a clone was seen (once, few, many) or the class of an expanded clone, and some rows leave it out.

abundance,d_gene,v_gene,j_gene,CDR3aa
few,-,TRBV27,TRBJ2-7,ASSLYGTTYEQY
once,TRBD1,TRBV20-1,TRBJ2-5,SAIAPGTGEETQY
few,TRBD1,TRBV28,TRBJ1-5,ASSLHQGASQPQH
medium-sized,TRBD1,TRBV7-9,TRBJ1-2,ASSFRGLNYGYT
-,-,TRBV2,TRBJ2-7,ASRGGDEQY
-,-,TRBV21-1,TRBJ2-6,ASPPAGANVLT
once,-,TRBV27,TRBJ1-5,ASSQGVWEPQH
few,TRBD1,TRBV20-1,TRBJ1-5,SAYNSDRQGGQPQH
-,-,TRBV19,TRBJ1-5,ASSLSFRDVGDSNQPQH
-,TRBD2,TRBV6-4,TRBJ2-4,ASSDSIAGGAVSNIQY
-,-,TRBV27,TRBJ2-2,ASSWWGWRAGSNTGELF
few,-,TRBV6-1,TRBJ1-6,ASSVHRDLVSPLH
few,-,TRBV6-5,TRBJ1-2,ASSYVGPLMGYGYT
-,-,TRBV9,TRBJ1-6,ASSPLDAQGSPLH
-,-,TRBV5-1,TRBJ1-6,ASSLDQSSHNSPLH
-,-,TRBV20-1,TRBJ2-5,SADKFQETQY
-,-,TRBV20-1,TRBJ2-3,SPRAGLGTDTQY
few,-,TRBV5-6,TRBJ1-5,ASSLSEGINQPQH
few,-,TRBV6-2/TRBV6-3,TRBJ1-5,ASKELGQPQH
-,TRBD1,TRBV7-9,TRBJ1-5,ASGRGQGNQPQH
-,-,TRBV28,TRBJ2-7,ASRKTDPSTYEQY
-,-,TRBV6-5,TRBJ1-1,ASSYAGHSEAF
-,-,TRBV6-2/TRBV6-3,TRBJ2-7,ASSFPLPRSSYEQY
few,TRBD1,TRBV19,TRBJ1-1,ASSPGQGASNTEAF
-,TRBD2,TRBV6-2/TRBV6-3,TRBJ2-3,ASSYTSGSTDTQY
-,TRBD2,TRBV19,TRBJ2-3,ASSPRLAGMADTQY
-,TRBD1,TRBV20-1,TRBJ1-1,SAGGQGNTEAF
-,TRBD1,TRBV27,TRBJ1-5,ASRNRGQGHQPQH
few,TRBD1,TRBV7-3,TRBJ2-1,ASSSTGGQGNNEQF
once,TRBD2,TRBV28,TRBJ2-1,ASSSFSGGSYNEQF
-,-,TRBV6-1,TRBJ1-1,ASGSGDTEAF
few,TRBD2,TRBV7-9,TRBJ2-5,ASSYHGLAGQETQY
-,-,TRBV27,TRBJ2-7,ASSFLSRSTEQY
-,TRBD2,TRBV29-1,TRBJ2-3,SVDRWTSGSLTTDTQY
-,-,TRBV9,TRBJ2-2,ASSDGINTGELF
-,-,TRBV7-9,TRBJ1-2,ASTRLETDGYT